The clone carrying this T cell receptor beta chain was found many times. Its specificity is not known. As to time point: longitudinal time-point 3. The data are from a study of neurological immune-mediated disorders. Findings of the study overall: Across subjects, no CDR3 amino acid sequence appeared in expanded clones of more than one subject, a finding that suggested private repertoires in all groups.

TCRdb re-called the 5' RACE reads with MiXCR, one entry per CDR3 protein. This sample yields around 100,000 distinct CDR3 sequences, of which 9.5% to 14% are seen a single time; 3.1% belongs to the top ten. This TCR was recovered from a female donor with HTLV-1-associated myelopathy (HAM/TSP). Sequencing was done on a sample of PBMCs.

The CDR3 region is CASSSERGTYNEQFF. DNA for the CDR3: TGTGCCAGCAGCTCCGAGCGGGGGACCTACAATGAGCAGTTCTTC. The rearrangement uses TRBV7-3 and TRBJ2-1, with TRBD2 matching 8 bases. J was trimmed by 2 bases and V by 4 bases; bases with no gene match: 4. The CDR3 extends over 15 amino acids. Germline V CDR1 and CDR2: SGHTA, FQGTGA.